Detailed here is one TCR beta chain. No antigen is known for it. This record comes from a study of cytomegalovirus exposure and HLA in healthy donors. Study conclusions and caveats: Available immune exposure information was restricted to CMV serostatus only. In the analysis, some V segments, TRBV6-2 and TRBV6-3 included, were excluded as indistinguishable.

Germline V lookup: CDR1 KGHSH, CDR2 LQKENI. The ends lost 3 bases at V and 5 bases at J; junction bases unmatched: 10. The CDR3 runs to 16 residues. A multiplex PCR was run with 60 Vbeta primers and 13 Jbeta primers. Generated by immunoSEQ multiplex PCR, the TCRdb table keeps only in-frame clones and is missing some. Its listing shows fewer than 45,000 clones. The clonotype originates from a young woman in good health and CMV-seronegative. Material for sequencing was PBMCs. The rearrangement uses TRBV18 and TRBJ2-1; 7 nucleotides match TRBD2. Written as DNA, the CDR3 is TGTGCCAGCTCACCCCTTGGGAGGGGATTGGACAATGAGCAGTTCTTC. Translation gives CASSPLGRGLDNEQFF.